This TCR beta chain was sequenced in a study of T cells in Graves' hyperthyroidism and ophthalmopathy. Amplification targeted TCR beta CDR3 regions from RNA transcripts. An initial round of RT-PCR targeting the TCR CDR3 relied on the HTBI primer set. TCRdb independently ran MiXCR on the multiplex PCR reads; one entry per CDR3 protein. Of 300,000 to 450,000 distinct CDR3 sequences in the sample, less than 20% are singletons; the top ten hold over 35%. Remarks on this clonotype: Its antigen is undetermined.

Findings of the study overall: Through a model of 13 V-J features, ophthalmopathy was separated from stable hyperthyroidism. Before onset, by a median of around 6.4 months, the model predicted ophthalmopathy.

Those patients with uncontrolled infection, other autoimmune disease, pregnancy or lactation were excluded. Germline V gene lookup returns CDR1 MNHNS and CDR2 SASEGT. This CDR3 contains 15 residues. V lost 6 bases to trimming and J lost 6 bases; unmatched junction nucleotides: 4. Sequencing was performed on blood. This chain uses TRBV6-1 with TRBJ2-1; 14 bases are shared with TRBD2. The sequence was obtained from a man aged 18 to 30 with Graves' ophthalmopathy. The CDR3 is CASRTSGGGLNEQFF. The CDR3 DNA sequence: TGTGCCAGCAGGACTAGCGGGGGGGGACTCAATGAGCAGTTCTTC.